The subject of this entry is one T cell receptor beta chain. Profiled with immunoSEQ multiplex PCR; TCRdb holds only in-frame clones, not every one. The repertoire has more than 150,000 clones, around 94% of them found once; the top ten carry about 0.76%. The data are from a study of blood T cell repertoires in COVID-19. Study-wide context: Whether acute or convalescent, the COVID-19 samples came from the United States, Italy and Spain.

CDR1 and CDR2 (germline): MNHEY, SVGAGI. V was cut by 5 bases and J by 4 bases, with 8 bases left in between. This CDR3 is built from 13 residues. The sequence was obtained from a man younger than 40 with COVID-19, enrolled during active disease. V usage is TRBV6-5 and J usage is TRBJ1-4; D not resolved. Sample: peripheral blood. As DNA, the CDR3 is TGTGCCAGCAGTCCGAGGGATAATGAAAAACTGTTTTTT. Translating it yields CASSPRDNEKLFF.